The 5 T cell receptor beta chains reported below all come from one sample, sequenced in a study of blood T cell repertoires in COVID-19. Clones were sequenced by immunoSEQ multiplex PCR, and TCRdb holds only the in-frame ones, with some missing. The sample lists some 180,000 clones, around 87% occurring once. Sequencing used peripheral blood. Source of these receptors: a woman aged 80 or older with COVID-19, enrolled during active disease.

The CDR3 bases are TGTGCCAGCTCACCGTCTAGCGGGAGGGCTTCTAATGAGCAGTTCTTC. Its protein is CASSPSSGRASNEQFF. The V call is TRBV18, the J call TRBJ2-1; 12 nucleotides agree with TRBD2. CDR1 is KGHSH and CDR2 is LQKENI in the germline V gene. There are 16 residues in the CDR3. With V trimmed by 3 bases and J by 7 bases, 7 bases remained unmatched.

This rearrangement joins TRBV7-9 to TRBJ2-7; 11 bases map to TRBD2. The CDR3 length is 18 residues. CDR1 and CDR2 from the germline V gene are SEHNR and FQNEAQ (reference sequence). J was trimmed by 0 bases and V by 6 bases; bases with no gene match: 13. CDR3 DNA sequence: TGTGCCAGCAGTGGTGGGCTAGCGGGAGGCCATAGCTCCTACGAGCAGTACTTC. Protein: CASSGGLAGGHSSYEQYF. Full variable domain (remainder filled in from reference TRBV7-9 and TRBJ2-7): DTGVSQNPRHKITKRGQNVTFRCDPISEHNRLYWYRQTLGQGPEFLTYFQNEAQLEKSRLLSDRFSAERPKGSFSTLEIQRTEQGDSAMYLCASSGGLAGGHSSYEQYFGPGTRLTVT.

The J gene is TRBJ1-5, the V gene TRBV3-1 (or the pseudogene TRBV3-2), with D possibly TRBD1 on 5 matching bases. The CDR3 contains 14 residues. Trimming cost V 1 base and J 5 bases, with 9 bases left between them. The germline CDR1 and CDR2 sequences are LGHDT and YNNKEL (reference sequence). CDR3 loop: CASSQAQGYQPQHF. The DNA for the CDR3 is TGTGCCAGCAGCCAAGCGCAGGGTTATCAGCCCCAGCATTTT.

This clone occurred once. This rearrangement joins TRBV5-1 to TRBJ2-7; D is perhaps TRBD1 (5 bases). Germline CDR1 and CDR2: SGHRS and YFSETQ. The CDR3 contains 13 residues. Trimming cost V 4 bases and J 1 base, with 9 bases left between them. CDR3 sequence (DNA): TGCGCCAGCAGCATGACAGTTTCCTACGAGCAGTACTTC. Translation: CASSMTVSYEQYF.

This clone was observed a few times. The V and J genes are TRBV6-1 and TRBJ1-1; D perhaps matches TRBD1 (5 bases). The V gene's germline CDR1 is MNHNS and CDR2 SASEGT. Trimming cost V 1 base and J 4 bases, with 10 bases left between them. The CDR3 spans 14 residues. CDR3 residues: CASSEVGRGTEAFF. The CDR3 region has the DNA TGTGCCAGCAGTGAAGTAGGGAGGGGCACTGAAGCTTTCTTT.